The rows below give T cell receptor beta chains drawn from one sample of a study of CD8+CD57+ T cells in acquired aplastic anemia. TCRdb re-analysed the reads in MiXCR, keeping a single row per CDR3 protein. The sample has around 200,000 distinct CDR3 sequences, roughly two thirds seen once. What was sequenced was sorted CD4+, CD8+, or CD8+CD57+ T cells (not recorded which) from PBMCs. The receptors come from a human donor with aplastic anemia. The CDR3 runs from the conserved cysteine through the conserved F or W. D genes are given only for firm matches. Clone size is stated in some rows and not others, as once, few, many or a class when expanded.

clone size,J gene,D gene,V gene,CDR3 protein,CDR3 DNA
.,TRBJ2-7,.,TRBV9,CASSARDSLQYEQYF,TGTGCCAGCAGCGCGAGGGACTCTTTACAATACGAGCAGTACTTC
.,TRBJ2-2,TRBD1,TRBV9,CASSVAETGIAGELFF,TGTGCCAGCAGCGTAGCAGAGACAGGGATTGCCGGGGAGCTGTTTTTT
.,TRBJ1-6,.,TRBV19,CADSIGQNRSPLHF,TGTGCCGATAGTATAGGACAGAACCGTTCACCCCTCCACTTT
.,TRBJ2-7,.,TRBV7-9,CASSRVAGTGDEQYF,TGTGCCAGCAGCCGAGTGGCGGGCACGGGGGACGAGCAGTACTTC
.,TRBJ1-1,.,TRBV20-1,CSARSVDRMRNTEAFF,TGCAGTGCTAGATCCGTCGACAGGATGAGGAACACTGAAGCTTTCTTT
.,TRBJ1-3,.,TRBV7-9,CASSPDETGNTIYF,TGTGCCAGCAGCCCGGACGAGACTGGAAACACCATATATTTT
.,TRBJ2-3,.,TRBV15,CATSSSRGPDTQYF,TGTGCCACCAGCAGTAGTCGGGGGCCTGATACGCAGTATTTT
.,TRBJ2-1,.,TRBV19,CASSTLAFEQFF,TGTGCCAGTAGTACCCTCGCGTTTGAGCAGTTCTTC
.,TRBJ2-1,TRBD2,TRBV20-1,CSASKMSSGDNEQFF,TGCAGTGCCTCAAAGATGTCTAGCGGTGATAATGAGCAGTTCTTC
few,TRBJ2-7,.,TRBV11-1,CASSASWSYEQYF,TGTGCCAGCAGCGCCTCGTGGTCCTACGAGCAGTACTTC
.,TRBJ2-3,TRBD1,TRBV5-1,CASSYKTGWSTDTQYF,TGCGCCAGCAGCTACAAGACAGGGTGGAGCACAGATACGCAGTATTTT
.,TRBJ2-1,.,TRBV2,CASSEGQGRGVEQFF,TGTGCCAGCAGTGAGGGGCAGGGGAGAGGAGTGGAGCAGTTCTTC
.,TRBJ2-3,.,TRBV15,CATSRDPDHTQYF,TGTGCCACCAGCAGAGATCCAGACCATACGCAGTATTTT
.,TRBJ2-5,.,TRBV7-7,CASSPEGLAQETQYF,TGTGCCAGCAGCCCCGAGGGCCTAGCCCAAGAGACCCAGTACTTC
.,TRBJ2-7,TRBD1,TRBV10-3,CAISEGQGGEQYF,TGTGCCATCAGCGAGGGACAGGGGGGCGAGCAGTACTTC
.,TRBJ2-1,.,TRBV4-2,CASSQRGDTGNEQFF,TGTGCCAGCAGCCAACGAGGGGACACCGGCAATGAGCAGTTCTTC
few,TRBJ2-3,TRBD1,TRBV2,CASEAGGRDTQYF,TGTGCCAGCGAGGCAGGGGGCAGGGATACGCAGTATTTT
many,TRBJ1-3,.,TRBV6-5,CASSYSIGFGNTIYF,TGTGCCAGCAGTTACTCGATCGGCTTTGGAAACACCATATATTTT
many,TRBJ2-1,.,TRBV20-1,CSARSREYEQFF,TGCAGTGCTAGGTCTCGGGAATATGAGCAGTTCTTC
.,TRBJ1-1,.,TRBV10-3,CAISELPGHMNTEAFF,TGTGCCATCAGTGAACTACCGGGACACATGAACACTGAAGCTTTCTTT
.,TRBJ2-4,.,TRBV29-1,CSVGGRSKNIQYF,TGCAGCGTTGGTGGAAGGAGCAAAAACATTCAGTACTTC
.,TRBJ2-7,.,TRBV24-1,CATSSKGEQYF,TGTGCCACCAGCTCAAAGGGGGAGCAGTACTTC
few,TRBJ2-7,TRBD2,TRBV7-9,CACGRGLDEQYF,TGTGCCTGCGGGAGAGGGTTGGACGAGCAGTACTTC